A single sample is the source of the 2 T cell receptor beta chains below, sequenced in a study of shared clonotypes between healthy human individuals. The repertoire was sequenced with immunoSEQ multiplex PCR; TCRdb's copy has only in-frame clones and lacks some. The sample shows fewer than 600,000 clones, 70% to 80% of them seen only once. Sequencing input: PBMCs. These receptors were taken from a woman aged 40 to 50 in good health. Some clones in this sample may be carry-over from other donors' samples.

The chain links TRBV30 to TRBJ2-1, with D unclear. V was cut by 0 bases and J by 8 bases, with 11 bases left in between. The CDR3 has 13 amino acids. Germline assignment: CDR1 GTSNPN and CDR2 SVGIG (reference sequence). The chain's CDR3 is CAWSVLAGDEQFF. In nucleotides, the CDR3 is TGTGCCTGGAGTGTTTTAGCTGGGGATGAGCAGTTCTTC.

In DNA, the CDR3 is TGTGCCACCAGCAGGGTGACAGGGGGCTACGAGCAGTACTTC. Its protein is CATSRVTGGYEQYF. This sequence joins TRBV15 and TRBJ2-7; 9 bases match TRBD1. The CDR3 length is 14 residues. Per the germline V gene, CDR1 is LNHNV and CDR2 is YYDKDF (reference sequence). The V and J ends lost 3 bases and 3 bases, in that order; junction bases with no gene match: 3.